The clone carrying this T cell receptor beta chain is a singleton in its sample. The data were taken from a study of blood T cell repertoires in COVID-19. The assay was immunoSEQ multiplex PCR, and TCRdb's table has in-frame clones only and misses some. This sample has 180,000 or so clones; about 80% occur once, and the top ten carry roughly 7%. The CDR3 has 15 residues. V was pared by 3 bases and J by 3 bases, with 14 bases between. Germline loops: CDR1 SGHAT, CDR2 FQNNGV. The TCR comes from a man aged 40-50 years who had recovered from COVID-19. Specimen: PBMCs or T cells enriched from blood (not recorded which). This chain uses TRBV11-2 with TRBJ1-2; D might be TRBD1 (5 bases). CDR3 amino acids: CASSLGQPRDYGYTF. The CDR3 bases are TGTGCCAGCAGCTTGGGGCAGCCGCGAGACTATGGCTACACCTTC.